These 13 T cell receptor beta chains came from one sample sequenced in a study of identical twins. In TCRdb, the 5' RACE reads were re-called with MiXCR into one record per CDR3 protein. The sample lists 410,000 or so distinct CDR3 sequences, about a fifth occurring once. Material: naive T cells sorted from blood. These receptors all stem from a man aged 50 to 59 in good health.

The chain combines TRBV27 with TRBJ2-1; D is unclear. CDR3 length equals 16 residues. The V end lost 1 base, the J end lost 1 base, and 11 bases lay between the germline ends. Germline CDR1 and CDR2: MNHEY and SMNVEV (reference sequence). Written as DNA, the CDR3 is TGTGCCAGCAGTTTATACGGCGACCTTTCCTACAATGAGCAGTTCTTC. Its translation: CASSLYGDLSYNEQFF.

This clonotype was observed at least ten times. The chain joins TRBV20-1 to TRBJ2-3; TRBD2 agrees at 13 bases. Germline assignment: CDR1 DFQATT and CDR2 SNEGSKA (reference sequence). This CDR3 contains 15 residues. V lost 1 base and J lost 6; bases outside the gene matches: 4. The CDR3 spells CSARGGTSGMDTQYF. The DNA of the CDR3 is TGCAGTGCTAGAGGAGGGACTAGCGGGATGGATACGCAGTATTTT.

The chain recombines TRBV4-2 with TRBJ2-7; 9 nucleotides align to TRBD1. Trimming at V came to 4 bases and at J to 7 bases, leaving 20 bases not matched to a gene. This CDR3 contains 18 residues. Germline assignment: CDR1 LGHNA and CDR2 YNFKEQ. CDR3 loop: CASSRAALGQGTFWEQYF. The CDR3 region has the DNA TGTGCCAGCAGCCGTGCGGCGCTTGGACAGGGGACCTTCTGGGAGCAGTACTTC.

The sample holds a few counts of this clonotype. The chain combines TRBV12-5 with TRBJ1-5; D unresolved. Germline V gives CDR1 LGHNT, CDR2 FRNRAP. CDR3 length: 16 amino acids. The germline V and J ends were trimmed by 0 bases and 0 bases, with 9 bases remaining between them. The CDR3 DNA is TGTGCTAGTGGTTTGGTCCGGTCTGATAGCAATCAGCCCCAGCATTTT. Protein sequence: CASGLVRSDSNQPQHF.

In its sample, this clonotype was seen many times. V usage is TRBV11-2 and J usage is TRBJ2-1; the match to TRBD2 covers 8 bases. The CDR3 is made up of 18 amino acids. In germline, CDR1 is SGHAT, CDR2 FQNNGV. V shed 3 bases and J 0 bases; nucleotides not matched to a gene: 10. CDR3 DNA sequence: TGTGCCAGCAGCTTTGGGTTGGTAGCGGGAAGCTCCTACAATGAGCAGTTCTTC. Its translation: CASSFGLVAGSSYNEQFF.

This clonotype was seen only a few times. The chain couples TRBV6-2 or TRBV6-3 to TRBJ2-7, with D unresolved. V was pared by 6 bases and J by 2 bases, with 5 bases between. Germline V lookup: CDR1 MNHEY, CDR2 SVGEGT. The CDR3 spans 11 residues. This chain's CDR3 is CASRTTYEQYF. Written as DNA, the CDR3 is TGTGCCAGCAGGACCACCTACGAGCAGTACTTC.

There are a few counts of this clonotype. This chain's CDR3 is CASLGWLGETQYF. The CDR3 DNA reads TGTGCCAGCCTAGGGTGGTTGGGAGAGACCCAGTACTTC. This rearrangement joins TRBV12-3 or TRBV12-4 to TRBJ2-5; D unclear. The CDR3 sequence is 13 residues long. V dropped 8 bases and J dropped 4 bases, with 14 bases sitting between them.

In this sample, this clonotype turned up many times. V is TRBV19 and J is TRBJ2-7; D is unresolved. CDR1 is LNHDA, CDR2 SQIVND, per germline (reference sequence). The CDR3 consists of 11 residues. V lost 5 bases, J lost 4 bases, and 6 bases lay in between. The CDR3 DNA reads TGTGCCAGTAGTGGCGATTACGAGCAGTACTTC. The encoded protein is CASSGDYEQYF.

The rearrangement links TRBV28 to TRBJ2-5; D ambiguous. CDR1 and CDR2 (germline): MDHEN, SYDVKM. CDR3 length equals 12 residues. Trimming took off 7 bases at V and 4 bases at J, with 10 bases between the two ends. CDR3 nucleotides: TGTGCCAGCACCTCGGACGGAGAGACCCAGTACTTC. Its protein product is CASTSDGETQYF.

The rearrangement joins TRBV7-9 to TRBJ2-1, with a tentative D call TRBD1 (5 bases). Trimming took 3 bases from V and 9 from J, leaving 6 bases between them. Germline V gives CDR1 SEHNR, CDR2 FQNEAQ (reference sequence). The CDR3 has 11 residues. CDR3 protein: CASSLQGEQFF. DNA for the CDR3: TGTGCCAGCAGCTTGCAGGGTGAGCAGTTCTTC.

This clonotype was counted ten times or more. The V gene is TRBV5-1, the J gene TRBJ2-5, with 10 bases that match TRBD2. This CDR3 is 14 amino acids long. Trimming removed 3 bases from V and 9 bases from J; junction bases left unmatched: 8. The germline gives CDR1 SGHRS, CDR2 YFSETQ. The CDR3 is CASSSTSGIKSQYF. In nucleotides, the CDR3 is TGCGCCAGCAGCTCAACTAGCGGGATAAAATCCCAGTACTTC.

This clonotype showed up many times. V is TRBV5-1 and J is TRBJ2-2; the D gene is possibly TRBD2 (5 bases). The V gene lost 1 base and the J gene lost 4 bases, with 11 bases spanning the gap. In germline, CDR1 is SGHRS, CDR2 YFSETQ. The length of the CDR3 is 15 residues. CDR3 DNA sequence: TGCGCCAGCAGCTTGAGTGGACTGTTCACCGGGGAGCTGTTTTTT. This translates into CASSLSGLFTGELFF.

V gene TRBV6-1 combines with J gene TRBJ2-1, with TRBD2 identical over 7 bases. With 5 bases clipped from V and 5 bases from J, the junction kept 12 bases outside the gene matches. Germline V CDR1 and CDR2: MNHNS, SASEGT. This CDR3 has 16 residues. CDR3 region: CASSLSAGVSDNEQFF. DNA for the CDR3: TGTGCCAGCAGTCTGAGTGCGGGAGTTTCCGACAATGAGCAGTTCTTC.